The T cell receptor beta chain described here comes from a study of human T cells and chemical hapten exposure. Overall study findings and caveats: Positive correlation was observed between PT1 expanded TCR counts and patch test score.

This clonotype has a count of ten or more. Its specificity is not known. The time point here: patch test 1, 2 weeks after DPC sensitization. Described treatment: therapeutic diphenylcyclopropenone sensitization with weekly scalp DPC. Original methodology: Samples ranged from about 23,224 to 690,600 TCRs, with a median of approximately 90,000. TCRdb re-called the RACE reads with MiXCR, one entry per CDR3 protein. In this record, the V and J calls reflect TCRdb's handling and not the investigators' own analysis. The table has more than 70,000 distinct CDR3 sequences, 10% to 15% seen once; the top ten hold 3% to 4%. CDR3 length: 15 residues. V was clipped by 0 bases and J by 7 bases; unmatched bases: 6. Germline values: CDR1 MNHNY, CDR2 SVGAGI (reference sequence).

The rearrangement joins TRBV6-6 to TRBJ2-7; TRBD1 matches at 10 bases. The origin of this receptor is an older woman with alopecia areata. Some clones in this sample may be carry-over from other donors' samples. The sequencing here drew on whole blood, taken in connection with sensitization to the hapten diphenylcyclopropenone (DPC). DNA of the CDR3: TGTGCCAGCAGTTACTCCAGACAGGGGGCGGGGGAGCAGTACTTC. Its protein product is CASSYSRQGAGEQYF.